Included here is one TCR beta chain sequence, with context. Its antigen is currently not known. No base qualities exist here, and no much larger clone lies one base off it. Using the deep immunoSEQ assay, multiplex PCR amplified TCR CDR3 regions from genomic DNA. Extracted genomic DNA from each cell subset was distributed evenly across all wells of several immunoSEQ 96-well plates, and each plate was treated as a replicate. For sorted subsets, about 210 ng of genomic DNA, equivalent to 30,000 or so T cell genomes, went into each replicate PCR. Purified libraries were quantified with a Qubit 3.0 fluorometer, sized on a Bioanalyzer 2100, and re-quantified with the KAPA Library Quantification kit. Every immunoSEQ 96-well plate was sequenced on a separate single-read 150-cycle Illumina NextSeq 550 flow cell. As for how the authors treated the data: Because the immunoSEQ output held only junctional sequences and lacked quality scores, the filtering could not match the filtering applied to full-length reads. To assign V/J genes and CDR3, sequences were annotated using PyIR, a Python wrapper for IgBLAST v1.9, with IMGT germline references. Any read was removed if the V/J assignment was weak (E-value above 1e-6), the CDR3 was missing, or the read contained stop codons, out-of-frame junctions, or ambiguous translated residues. V3J clonotypes were defined as sequences sharing the same inferred V gene, J gene, and CDR3 amino acid sequence. Percentage overlap between repertoires was calculated by dividing the number of shared unique clonotypes by the size of the smaller repertoire. Three approaches were used to assess repertoire richness: RTK rarefaction, the Chao1 estimator, and Recon v2.1 estimates of unobserved clonotypes. Generation probabilities for all TCRbeta clonotypes obtained by the gDNA method from a handful of donors were computed using OLGA. TCRdb's version of the immuneACCESS table is confined to in-frame rearrangements and falls short of the full clone set. An unresolved V gene accounts for under half of the shortfall where checked; the remainder is of unknown origin. That table gives V, J and clone size, and the DNA gave D and trimming. Recorded for this sample are fewer than 3 million clones; roughly 92% of them occurred a single time. 0.37% of the sample is taken by the ten largest.

The CDR3 runs 16 amino acids, cysteine and phenylalanine included. Only CDR3 DNA remains: 48 bases, in frame from the first base. CDR1 MDHEN and CDR2 SYDVKM were looked up in the germline V gene. Trimmed from V: 3 bases; trimmed from J: 5 bases; junction bases lacking a gene match: 11. The donors were healthy, HIV-negative adults who had no recently reported acute infections or vaccinations. Only Caucasian adults living in Nashville, Tennessee, USA were represented among the donors. CD4+ T cells were enriched through magnetic negative selection, after which naive cells were positively selected on CD45RA and the remaining negative fraction served as the memory subset. After blood collection by leukapheresis, PBMCs were isolated using Ficoll-Histopaque density gradient centrifugation and then cryopreserved in the vapor phase of liquid nitrogen. Analytical flow cytometry was used to check the purity and quantity of each magnetically sorted T cell population. From each sorted fraction, genomic DNA was isolated and quantified by UV absorbance on a Nanodrop 2000c.

This sample stems from a study of shared clonotypes between healthy human individuals (dated by TCRdb to about 2020). Study-wide context: A couple of women and three men aged 18 to 49 years were included in the cohort. For each donor, three plates each were used for CD4 naive and CD4 memory, two plates were used for CD8 naive, and one plate was used for CD8 memory. To estimate repertoire size and how much clonotype sharing occurs between individuals, the study deeply sequenced the blood TCR repertoires of roughly 5 healthy adults. To increase sequencing depth and limit assay-specific biases, TCR repertoire library preparation and sequencing were carried out by different laboratories using diverse techniques. Between about 0.85 and 9.5 billion PBMCs per donor were obtained by leukapheresis.

Broader findings and caveats from the paper: About 4.5% of naive CD4, around 3.5% of naive CD8, 2.3% of memory CD4, and over 0.35% of memory CD8 clonotypes were shared across several donors. Only blood was sampled, and tissue TCR repertoires likely differ from those in blood. The genetic and exposure-history diversity represented was limited by the small number of donors. Pairwise subsampling led to the expectation that sequencing depth would affect the degree of clonotype sharing among donors. Naive subsets generally had larger estimated clonotype richness than memory subsets did. Clonotypes shared by all four sorted-subset donors showed higher generation probabilities than non-shared clonotypes. Incomplete sequencing was indicated by rarefaction of sorted-subset datasets, despite the large sequencing depth.

The sequence derives from a man younger than 35 in good health. Some clones in this sample may be carry-over from other donors' samples. Material: naive CD4+ T cells from PBMCs. In light of the paper, this sample's cell subset or site label describes: CD45RA+ positively selected. The sequence is built from TRBV28 and TRBJ1-1; 8 bases in between match TRBD1. The nucleotide sequence is TGTGCCAGCAGTTTCAGGCAGGGGGCCGGGCGGACTGAAGCTTTCTTT. This sequence encodes CASSFRQGAGRTEAFF. Reference TRBV28 and TRBJ1-1 proteins supply the regions before and after the CDR3; the full variable domain is: DVKVTQSSRYLVKRTGEKVFLECVQDMDHENMFWYRQDPGLGLRLIYFSYDVKMKEKGDIPEGYSVSREKKERFSLILESASTNQTSMYLCASSFRQGAGRTEAFFGQGTRLTVV.